The 21 T cell receptor beta chains below all came from one sample that was sequenced in a study of OX40 agonist ivuxolimab in advanced cancers. The method was immunoSEQ multiplex PCR; TCRdb's version includes in-frame clones alone and lacks a portion of them. The sample includes around 23,000 clones, about three quarters of them seen just once. Sequenced material: CD4+ or CD8+ T cells sorted from blood, taken in a trial of the OX40 agonist ivuxolimab. The receptors originated from an adult with an advanced solid tumor such as melanoma, head and neck, liver or kidney cancer.

The rearrangement joins TRBV11-2 to TRBJ2-2, with a tentative D call TRBD2 (6 bases). V was cut by 3 bases and J by 4 bases, with 9 bases left in between. Looked up from germline, CDR1 is SGHAT and CDR2 is FQNNGV. This CDR3 spans 14 amino acids. Here the CDR3 reads CASSFGGPTGELFF. The CDR3 nucleotides are TGTGCCAGCAGCTTCGGGGGTCCCACCGGGGAGCTGTTTTTT.

In its sample, this clone ranks as medium-sized (0.01 to 0.1%). This chain joins TRBV9 and TRBJ1-3, with D tentatively TRBD1 (6 bases). Germline loops: CDR1 SGDLS, CDR2 YYNGEE. This CDR3 has 13 amino acids. V was cut by 3 bases and J by 6 bases, with 10 bases left in between. CDR3 region: CASSGQAENTIYF. The CDR3 DNA sequence: TGTGCCAGCAGCGGACAGGCCGAAAACACCATATATTTT.

This clone ranks as medium-sized. This sequence joins TRBV19 and TRBJ1-1; D is possibly TRBD1 (5 bases). Germline V gene lookup returns CDR1 LNHDA and CDR2 SQIVND (reference sequence). Trimming left V 3 bases short and J 1 base short, with 12 bases between. The CDR3 covers 15 residues. The CDR3, as DNA: TGTGCCAGTAGTATCGGGGGTAATCAGAACACTGAAGCTTTCTTT. Protein: CASSIGGNQNTEAFF.

This rearrangement joins TRBV11-2 to TRBJ2-2; 9 nucleotides agree with TRBD1. The CDR3 extends over 17 amino acids. The germline CDR1 and CDR2 sequences are SGHAT and FQNNGV. V trimming: 2 bases; J trimming: 6 bases; junction bases outside the gene matches: 10. CDR3 DNA sequence: TGTGCCAGCAGCTTACCATTCGGGACAGGGCCGGCCGGGGAGCTGTTTTTT. This translates into CASSLPFGTGPAGELFF.

V gene TRBV5-1 combines with J gene TRBJ1-4, with TRBD1 identical over 8 bases. The V gene's germline CDR1 is SGHRS and CDR2 YFSETQ. There are 15 residues in the CDR3. Trimming cost V 0 bases and J 5 bases; bases outside gene matches: 3. The CDR3, as DNA: TGCGCCAGCAGCTTGGTGGGACAGGTCAATGAAAAACTGTTTTTT. Amino acids: CASSLVGQVNEKLFF.

The chain carries TRBV5-1 and TRBJ2-5; 10 bases align to TRBD1. Germline CDR1 and CDR2: SGHRS and YFSETQ. Trimming cost V 0 bases and J 4 bases; bases outside gene matches: 3. The CDR3 has 15 residues. This CDR3 is CASSLDGTGVETQYF. The CDR3 DNA follows: TGCGCCAGCAGCTTGGATGGGACAGGGGTAGAGACCCAGTACTTC.

The chain recombines TRBV7-9 with TRBJ2-5; TRBD1 is a possible D gene (6 bases). The end of the DNA aligns better with TRBJ2-7, so the J call may be wrong. This CDR3 comprises 13 residues. Germline loops: CDR1 SEHNR, CDR2 FQNEAQ (reference sequence). CDR3 nucleotide sequence: TGTGCCGGAAACAGGGTCGGGTCCTACGAGCAGTACTTC. Translating it yields CAGNRVGSYEQYF.

This clone was detected once. The CDR3 DNA sequence: TGTGCCACCAGCAGAGAGGGCAGCTTGAACACTGAAGCTTTCTTT. Translation gives CATSREGSLNTEAFF. The chain couples TRBV15 to TRBJ1-1; D unresolved. The germline gives CDR1 LNHNV, CDR2 YYDKDF (reference sequence). V lost 0 bases and J lost 0, with 8 bases in between. The CDR3 has 15 residues.

The chain joins TRBV9 to TRBJ1-6, with a possible D match to TRBD1 (5 bases). The CDR3 loop spans 12 amino acids. Germline values: CDR1 SGDLS, CDR2 YYNGEE. V lost 0 bases and J lost 15, with 10 bases in between. The CDR3 reads CASSVVQGHLHF. DNA for the CDR3: TGTGCCAGCAGCGTAGTTCAGGGTCACCTCCACTTT.

The chain recombines TRBV7-3 with TRBJ1-1, with 10 bases aligning to TRBD1. J gave up 13 bases and V 4 bases, and 12 bases lay outside the gene matches. The CDR3 loop spans 14 amino acids. Germline V lookup: CDR1 SGHTA, CDR2 FQGTGA. The CDR3 DNA is TGTGCCAGCAGCTCAAACGGACAGGGGGTTCAGCTTTTCTTT. Translating it yields CASSSNGQGVQLFF.

Remarks on this clone: The junction and the germline gene differ at one end; a read error may be behind it. The chain combines TRBV15 with TRBJ2-3; D is unclear. The germline V gene encodes CDR1 LNHNV and CDR2 YYDKDF (reference sequence). The CDR3 sequence is 16 residues long. The CDR3: CATSGEVGISTDTQYF. The CDR3 DNA reads TGTGCCACCAGCGGAGAGGTAGGGATATCTACAGATACGCAGTATTTT.

The gene calls are TRBV9 and TRBJ1-1, with D uncertain. Germline assignment: CDR1 SGDLS and CDR2 YYNGEE. Trimming removed 0 bases at V and 1 base at J, with 10 bases between. This CDR3 is built from 15 residues. CDR3 sequence (DNA): TGTGCCAGCAGCGTAGACACAGCCCAGAACACTGAAGCTTTCTTT. It is translated as CASSVDTAQNTEAFF.

In this sample, this clone turned up once. The rearrangement uses TRBV4-1 and TRBJ1-2; perhaps TRBD1 as D (5 bases). The CDR3 runs to 15 residues. Germline values: CDR1 MGHRA, CDR2 YSYEKL. The ends were cut back, 0 bases at V and 5 bases at J, with 13 bases in the middle. The CDR3: CASSQERPGLYGYTF. The CDR3 DNA sequence: TGCGCCAGCAGCCAAGAGAGGCCGGGGCTTTATGGCTACACCTTC.

This clone appeared a few times. CDR3 region: CASSLPPASGRSNEQFF. The DNA for the CDR3 is TGTGCCAGCAGCTTACCCCCGGCTAGCGGGAGAAGCAATGAGCAGTTCTTC. The J gene is TRBJ2-1, the V gene TRBV5-4; 10 bases match TRBD2. J lost 6 bases, V lost 2 bases, and 11 bases had no gene match. CDR1 and CDR2 (germline): SGHNT, YYREEE (reference sequence). The CDR3 covers 17 residues.

The chain employs TRBV5-1 and TRBJ1-4, with 9 positions matching TRBD1. CDR3 length: 14 amino acids. The V and J ends lost 4 bases and 5 bases, in that order; junction bases with no gene match: 3. In germline, CDR1 is SGHRS, CDR2 YFSETQ. The CDR3 is CASSQDRGNEKLFF. DNA for the CDR3: TGCGCCAGCAGCCAGGACAGGGGAAATGAAAAACTGTTTTTT.

The chain links TRBV6-5 to TRBJ1-1, with no clear D. The CDR3 totals 12 residues. Germline V gives CDR1 MNHEY, CDR2 SVGAGI. Trimming cost V 6 bases and J 3 bases, with 8 bases left between them. The CDR3 protein is CASSLGDTEAFF. In DNA form, the CDR3 reads TGTGCCAGCAGCCTAGGAGACACTGAAGCTTTCTTT.

This clone was seen only once. The chain has TRBV7-2 and TRBJ1-1; TRBD1 might be the D (5 bases). Between the trimmed V and J ends, which lost 5 bases and 8 bases, there was a span of 18 bases. The CDR3 extends over 14 amino acids. CDR1 is SGHTA, CDR2 FQGNSA, per germline. CDR3: CASSQGRGEEEAFF. The CDR3 coding sequence is TGTGCCAGCAGCCAAGGGCGGGGGGAGGAGGAAGCTTTCTTT.

The chain employs TRBV5-1 and TRBJ2-5; D is tentatively TRBD1 or TRBD2 (7 bases each). Germline CDR1 and CDR2: SGHRS and YFSETQ. The V end lost 0 bases, the J end lost 2 bases, and 11 bases lay between the germline ends. This CDR3 is 15 amino acids long. CDR3 sequence reads: CASSLARGGQETQYF. In DNA form, the CDR3 reads TGCGCCAGCAGCTTGGCCAGGGGGGGTCAAGAGACCCAGTACTTC. The full variable domain, completed using reference TRBV5-1 and TRBJ2-5, is KAGVTQTPRYLIKTRGQQVTLSCSPISGHRSVSWYQQTPGQGLQFLFEYFSETQRNKGNFPGRFSGRQFSNSRSEMNVSTLELGDSALYLCASSLARGGQETQYFGPGTRLLVL.

The rearrangement joins TRBV6-5 to TRBJ2-3; D is uncertain. Germline CDR1 and CDR2: MNHEY and SVGAGI. The CDR3 sequence is 15 residues long. V lost 3 bases to trimming and J lost 8 bases, with 18 bases between them. In nucleotides, the CDR3 is TGTGCCAGCAGTTATAATAAGCGTGCTATCGGTACGCAGTATTTT. This translates into CASSYNKRAIGTQYF.

This clone was recorded a few times. The rearrangement joins TRBV7-2 to TRBJ2-7; possibly TRBD1 for D (6 bases). Per germline, CDR1 SGHTA and CDR2 FQGNSA. The V gene lost 8 bases and the J gene lost 1 base, with 18 bases spanning the gap. This CDR3 contains 15 residues. The CDR3: CASGREGEESYEQYF. The CDR3 DNA is TGTGCCAGCGGACGTGAGGGGGAAGAATCCTACGAGCAGTACTTC.

The rearrangement joins TRBV6-5 to TRBJ1-5, with 8 nucleotides matching TRBD1. Trimming took 6 bases from V and 5 from J; bases not matched to a gene: 3. Germline V gene lookup returns CDR1 MNHEY and CDR2 SVGAGI. This CDR3 spans 13 amino acids. The CDR3 loop is CASRDREDQPQHF. The DNA for the CDR3 is TGTGCCAGCAGGGACAGGGAAGATCAGCCCCAGCATTTT.